Listed below are T cell receptor beta chains from one sample, sequenced in a study of siplizumab effects on memory and regulatory T cells. Antigen specificity for these receptors is unknown. Sequencing was performed with immunoSEQ multiplex PCR; in TCRdb, only in-frame clones are kept and a portion is missing. The sample yields several thousand clones, 45% to 50% seen once. Material for sequencing was CFSE-low (dividing) CD8+ T cells sorted from an allogeneic mixed lymphocyte reaction. These receptors all come from a human donor in good health; the cells came from an allogeneic mixed lymphocyte reaction. Some clones in this sample may be carry-over from other donors' samples. CDR3s include the opening cysteine and the closing phenylalanine or tryptophan. The order of the fields is clone size, V gene, D gene, J gene, CDR3 DNA, CDR3 protein. A D gene is named only where the DNA matches it firmly. The size field is filled for only some rows; it gives once, few, many or a size class.

>NA|TRBV6-6|NA|TRBJ2-5
TGTGCCAGTACAGATAGGGCAGAGACCCAGTACTTC
CASTDRAETQYF
>few|TRBV6-5|NA|TRBJ2-1
TGTGCCAGCAGTTACTCTGGGACGCTATACAATGAGCAGTTCTTC
CASSYSGTLYNEQFF
>once|TRBV9|TRBD2|TRBJ2-5
TGTGCCAGCAGCGTAATTGCGGGAGGAACCCAGTACTTC
CASSVIAGGTQYF
>NA|TRBV6-1|NA|TRBJ2-2
TGTGCCAGCAGGGAAGGACCGTACACCGGGGAGCTGTTTTTT
CASREGPYTGELFF
>NA|TRBV11-1|TRBD2|TRBJ2-5
TGTGCCAGCAGTTTAAGCGGGAGCGGCTTAGAGACCCAGTACTTC
CASSLSGSGLETQYF
>few|TRBV7-9|NA|TRBJ2-1
TGTGCCAGCAGCTCCCTACTGAGCTCCTACAATGAGCAGTTCTTC
CASSSLLSSYNEQFF
>few|TRBV27|NA|TRBJ1-5
TGTGCCAGCAGTTTAAGCGCTGCAAATCAGCCCCAGCATTTT
CASSLSAANQPQHF
>NA|TRBV7-9|TRBD2|TRBJ2-7
TGTGCCAGCAGCAGCACTAGCGGGATCGTCCCCGAGCAGTACTTC
CASSSTSGIVPEQYF
>few|TRBV11-2|NA|TRBJ1-2
TGTGCCAGCAGCTTAGAAACGTGGATATATGGCTACACCTTC
CASSLETWIYGYTF
>few|TRBV6-6|NA|TRBJ2-7
TGTGCCAGCCAGGACGGAGCCTACGAGCAGTACTTC
CASQDGAYEQYF
>few|TRBV28|TRBD1|TRBJ1-1
TGTGCCAGCAGCCAGGGGGCTGAAGCTTTCTTT
CASSQGAEAFF